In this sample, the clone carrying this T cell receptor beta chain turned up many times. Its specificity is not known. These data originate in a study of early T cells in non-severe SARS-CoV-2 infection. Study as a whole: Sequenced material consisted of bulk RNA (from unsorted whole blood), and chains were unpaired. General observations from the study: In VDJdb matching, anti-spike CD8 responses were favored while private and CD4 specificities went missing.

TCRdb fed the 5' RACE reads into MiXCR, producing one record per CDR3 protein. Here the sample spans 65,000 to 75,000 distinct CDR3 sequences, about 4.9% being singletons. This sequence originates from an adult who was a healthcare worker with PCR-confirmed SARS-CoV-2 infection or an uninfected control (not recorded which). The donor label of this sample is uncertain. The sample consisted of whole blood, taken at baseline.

The CDR3 DNA reads TGCAGCGCAACCTGGGGCGGATTCTACGAGCAGTACTTC. Translation gives CSATWGGFYEQYF. The chain is built from TRBV29-1 and TRBJ2-7; tentatively, D is TRBD1 (5 bases). Germline-derived CDR1 and CDR2 are SQVTM and ANQGSEA. The CDR3 contains 13 residues. V lost 7 bases, J lost 3 bases, and 16 bases lay in between.